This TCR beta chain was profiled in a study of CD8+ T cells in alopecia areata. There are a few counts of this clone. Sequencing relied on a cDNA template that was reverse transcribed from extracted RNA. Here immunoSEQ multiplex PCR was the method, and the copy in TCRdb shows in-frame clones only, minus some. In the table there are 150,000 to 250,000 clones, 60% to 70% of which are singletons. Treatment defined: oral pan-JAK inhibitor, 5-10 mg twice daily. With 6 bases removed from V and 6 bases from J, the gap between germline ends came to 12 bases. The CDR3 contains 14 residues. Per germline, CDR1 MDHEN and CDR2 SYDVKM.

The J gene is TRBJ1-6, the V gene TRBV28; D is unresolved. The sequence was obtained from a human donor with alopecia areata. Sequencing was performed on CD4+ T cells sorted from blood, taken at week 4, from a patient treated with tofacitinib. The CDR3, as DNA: TGTGCCAGCAGGTCCACAGCTGTTAATTCACCCCTCCACTTT. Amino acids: CASRSTAVNSPLHF.